The present TCR beta chain was sequenced within a study of blood T cell repertoires in COVID-19. This CDR3 region has 11 residues. Per germline, CDR1 MNHEY and CDR2 SVGEGT. Trimming removed 5 bases from V and 6 bases from J, with 7 bases in between. Clones were read by immunoSEQ multiplex PCR, and TCRdb kept only the in-frame ones, dropping some. The repertoire has tens of thousands of clones, 85% of them found once; the top ten carry approximately 3.9%. J is TRBJ1-2 and V is TRBV6-2 or TRBV6-3, with D tentatively TRBD1 (6 bases). Sequencing was done on a sample of peripheral blood. This receptor was obtained from a man aged 55 to 70 with acute or convalescent COVID-19. CDR3 nucleotide sequence: TGTGCCAGCAGTACAGGGCATGGCTACACCTTC. Translated, it gives CASSTGHGYTF.